This T cell receptor beta chain was retrieved from a study of shared clonotypes between healthy human individuals. Across the study: The people who gave samples were two women and a few men aged 18 to 49. The study, taken as a whole, reports: There were few donors, and this limited the genetic and exposure-history diversity represented.

The naive CD8 fraction comprised CD45RO-negative cells positively selected for CCR7 and excluded terminally differentiated effector memory CD45RA+ cells. Note on this clone: Its antigen is as yet unknown.

Profiled with immunoSEQ multiplex PCR; TCRdb holds only in-frame clones, not every one. The table has over 2,000,000 clones, 90% to 95% seen once. Germline V lookup: CDR1 MNHEY, CDR2 SVGAGI. V lost 2 bases to trimming and J lost 0 bases, with 9 bases between them. The CDR3 spans 15 residues. Material for sequencing was naive CD8+ T cells from PBMCs. This receptor was taken from a young man in good health. Some clones in this sample may be carry-over from other donors' samples. V and J are TRBV6-5 and TRBJ2-3; D unclear. CDR3 loop: CASSYGQSSTDTQYF. The CDR3, as DNA: TGTGCCAGCAGTTACGGCCAGTCTAGCACAGATACGCAGTATTTT.